The 7 T cell receptor beta chains given below trace back to one sample, sequenced in a study of PD-L1 blockade in urothelial cancer (dated by TCRdb to the late 2010s). The time point tag for this specimen amounts to: peripheral blood 6 weeks after treatment start. Receptor amplification or capture employed the immunoSEQ multiplex PCR assay. Imported from immuneACCESS, the table was reduced by TCRdb to in-frame sequences with V and J called. These copies leave out some clones; in studies compared against another copy, an unresolved V gene accounts for under half, and the cause of the remainder is not known. This sample holds under 70,000 clones; more than 70% were observed only once. Of the sample, around 11% falls within the top ten clones. The sample consisted of PBMCs, taken around atezolizumab (anti-PD-L1) treatment. Source of these receptors: a man in his 60s with urothelial cancer.

The chain joins TRBV18 to TRBJ1-4; unclear D gene. Per germline, CDR1 KGHSH and CDR2 LQKENI. Trimming shortened V by 5 bases and J by 0 bases, and 13 bases separated the two germline ends. This CDR3 comprises 16 residues. DNA for the CDR3: TGTGCCAGCTCAGCATCCGGCGGATCAACTAATGAAAAACTGTTTTTT. Protein product: CASSASGGSTNEKLFF.

J is TRBJ1-2 and V is TRBV6-5, with 7 bases identical to TRBD1. This CDR3 region has 13 residues. With V trimmed by 0 bases and J by 7 bases, 2 bases remained unmatched. CDR1 and CDR2 from the germline V gene are MNHEY and SVGAGI. CDR3 sequence (DNA): TGTGCCAGCAGTTACTCGACAGGGACTGGCTACACCTTC. Its translation is CASSYSTGTGYTF.

The chain is built from TRBV2 and TRBJ2-5, with D unresolved. The V gene lost 8 bases and the J gene lost 5 bases, with 15 bases spanning the gap. The length of the CDR3 is 13 residues. Germline CDR1 and CDR2: SNHLY and FYNNEI. The CDR3 sequence: CASSLYYSETQYF. CDR3 bases: TGTGCCAGCTCTCTATATTATTCCGAGACCCAGTACTTC.

The V gene is TRBV9, the J gene TRBJ2-7; D not certain. Germline V gene sequence: CDR1 SGDLS, CDR2 YYNGEE. The CDR3 is made up of 15 amino acids. The V gene lost 0 bases and the J gene lost 1 base, with 11 bases spanning the gap. Here the CDR3 DNA reads TGTGCCAGCAGCGTAGGCGAGACGAGGTCCTACGAGCAGTACTTC. Its translation is CASSVGETRSYEQYF. Drawing the rest from reference TRBV9 and TRBJ2-7, the complete variable domain is DSGVTQTPKHLITATGQRVTLRCSPRSGDLSVYWYQQSLDQGLQFLIQYYNGEERAKGNILERFSAQQFPDLHSELNLSSLELGDSALYFCASSVGETRSYEQYFGPGTRLTVT.

Concerning this clone: It is likely a read error, because the conserved phenylalanine at the end of the CDR3 is missing. The limits of the CDR3 on the DNA are not certain, so only TCRdb's listed CDR3 is given. V gene TRBV2 combines with J gene TRBJ2-7; TRBD1, as called in the table, went unchecked against the DNA. Germline CDR1 reads SNHLY; CDR2 reads FYNNEI. Termini included, the CDR3 measures 12 amino acids. The CDR3 here is CASSSGTGSIYL.

This clone appeared a single time. The chain has TRBV19 and TRBJ2-2, with 7 nucleotides matching TRBD2. J lost 4 bases, V lost 3 bases, and 8 bases had no gene match. The CDR3 totals 16 residues. Germline CDR1 and CDR2: LNHDA and SQIVND (reference sequence). The CDR3 here is CASSIGSGASTGELFF. CDR3 DNA sequence: TGTGCCAGTAGTATCGGGAGCGGGGCGAGCACCGGGGAGCTGTTTTTT. The complete variable domain, with remaining parts taken from reference TRBV19 and TRBJ2-2, reads DGGITQSPKYLFRKEGQNVTLSCEQNLNHDAMYWYRQDPGQGLRLIYYSQIVNDFQKGDIAEGYSVSREKKESFPLTVTSAQKNPTAFYLCASSIGSGASTGELFFGEGSRLTVL.

This sequence joins TRBV7-2 and TRBJ2-2; TRBD2 is a possible D gene (7 bases). This CDR3 contains 18 residues. V was clipped by 3 bases and J by 6 bases, with 23 bases between them. The germline gives CDR1 SGHTA, CDR2 FQGNSA. The CDR3 sequence is CASSFPGGWGGAPGELFF. CDR3 bases: TGTGCCAGCAGCTTCCCAGGCGGGTGGGGGGGGGCCCCCGGGGAGCTGTTTTTT.